A single sample gave rise to the 10 T cell receptor beta chains below, sequenced in a study of response to subunit inactivated influenza vaccine. TCRdb fed the RT-PCR reads into MiXCR, producing one record per CDR3 protein. The table records about half a million distinct CDR3 sequences, about 25% of them present only once. The input for sequencing was CD4+ T cells sorted from PBMCs, taken 4 to 6 days after vaccination. The receptors shown here come from a man aged 50 to 60 who received an inactivated influenza vaccine.

V and J are TRBV29-1 and TRBJ2-1; no definite D call. Trimming removed 4 bases at V and 4 bases at J, with 5 bases between. There are 11 residues in the CDR3. CDR1 SQVTM and CDR2 ANQGSEA come from the germline V gene. The CDR3 region has the DNA TGCAGCGTTGCCATATACAATGAGCAGTTCTTC. This gives the protein CSVAIYNEQFF.

This clonotype was counted a few times. V and J are TRBV5-5 and TRBJ2-5; TRBD1 matches at 10 bases. Germline V gene sequence: CDR1 SGHKS, CDR2 YYEKEE (reference sequence). V trimming: 4 bases; J trimming: 4 bases; junction bases outside the gene matches: 7. The CDR3 loop spans 15 amino acids. As DNA, the CDR3 is TGTGCCAGCAGCGGGGACAGGGGCGGTGCAGAGACCCAGTACTTC. Amino acids: CASSGDRGGAETQYF.

The gene calls are TRBV5-6 and TRBJ2-1, with 9 bases fitting TRBD2. Trimming removed 0 bases from V and 7 bases from J; junction bases left unmatched: 8. This CDR3 is 16 amino acids long. In germline, CDR1 is SGHDT, CDR2 YYEEEE. The CDR3 sequence is CASSLGAGGPVNEQFF. CDR3 DNA: TGTGCCAGCAGCTTGGGGGCGGGAGGGCCTGTGAATGAGCAGTTCTTC. The whole variable domain, remainder taken from reference TRBV5-6 and TRBJ2-1, is DAGVTQSPTHLIKTRGQQVTLRCSPKSGHDTVSWYQQALGQGPQFIFQYYEEEERQRGNFPDRFSGHQFPNYSSELNVNALLLGDSALYLCASSLGAGGPVNEQFFGPGTRLTVL.

This clonotype was seen a handful of times. V usage is TRBV12-3 or TRBV12-4 and J usage is TRBJ2-5; 7 nucleotides match TRBD1. Trimming removed 4 bases from V and 1 base from J; junction bases left unmatched: 3. The CDR3 covers 14 residues. CDR3: CASSSGQVQETQYF. The CDR3 DNA follows: TGTGCCAGCAGTTCCGGACAGGTCCAAGAGACCCAGTACTTC.

The chain combines TRBV7-2 with TRBJ1-5; TRBD1 is a possible D gene (6 bases). V gave up 0 bases and J gave up 2 bases, with 8 bases separating them. CDR1 SGHTA and CDR2 FQGNSA come from the germline V gene. There are 15 residues in the CDR3. CDR3 nucleotide sequence: TGTGCCAGCAGCTTAGCATCAGGGGGCAATCAGCCCCAGCATTTT. This sequence encodes CASSLASGGNQPQHF.

This clonotype was detected ten times or more. The gene calls are TRBV12-3 or TRBV12-4 and TRBJ2-2, with TRBD2 matching over 13 bases. The CDR3 is 17 amino acids. V was clipped by 6 bases and J by 6 bases; unmatched bases: 10. CDR3 residues: CASRTGLAGSRAGELFF. In DNA, the CDR3 is TGTGCCAGCAGGACGGGACTAGCGGGGTCTCGGGCCGGGGAGCTGTTTTTT.

This clonotype was observed at least ten times. A junction end diverges from the germline sequence, so it may reflect a read error. This sequence joins TRBV15 and TRBJ2-2; D uncertain. Germline-derived CDR1 and CDR2 are LNHNV and YYDKDF (reference sequence). CDR3 length equals 15 residues. The CDR3 loop reads CATSREGGYTGELFF. The CDR3 DNA reads as TGTGCCACCAGCAGAGAGGGCGGCTACACTGGGGAGCTGTTTTTT. Full variable domain (rest looked up from reference TRBV15 and TRBJ2-2): DAMVIQNPRYQVTQFGKPVTLSCSQTLNHNVMYWYQQKSSQAPKLLFHYYDKDFNNEADTPDNFQSRRPNTSFCFLDIRSPGLGDTAMYLCATSREGGYTGELFFGEGSRLTVL.

J is TRBJ1-1 and V is TRBV7-2; 10 nucleotides line up with TRBD1. V was clipped by 4 bases and J by 4 bases; unmatched bases: 3. This CDR3 spans 14 amino acids. Looked up from germline, CDR1 is SGHTA and CDR2 is FQGNSA. CDR3 loop: CASSSWTGGTEAFF. In DNA, the CDR3 is TGTGCCAGCAGCTCTTGGACAGGGGGCACTGAAGCTTTCTTT. The whole variable domain, remainder taken from reference TRBV7-2 and TRBJ1-1, is GAGVSQSPSNKVTEKGKDVELRCDPISGHTALYWYRQSLGQGLEFLIYFQGNSAPDKSGLPSDRFSAERTGGSVSTLTIQRTQQEDSAVYLCASSSWTGGTEAFFGQGTRLTVV.

This clonotype was observed a few times. The rearrangement joins TRBV11-2 to TRBJ2-2; TRBD1 matches at 8 bases. V gave up 4 bases and J gave up 2 bases; unmatched junction bases: 18. The CDR3 loop spans 20 amino acids. CDR1 and CDR2 from the germline V gene are SGHAT and FQNNGV. CDR3 DNA: TGTGCCAGCAGCTATACCGGGACAGGTTTTTTGGGGGAAAACACCGGGGAGCTGTTTTTT. This encodes CASSYTGTGFLGENTGELFF.

Only a few counts were recorded for this clonotype. The V and J genes are TRBV4-3 and TRBJ2-1; 8 bases match TRBD2. J was trimmed by 2 bases and V by 0 bases; bases with no gene match: 9. Germline lookup yields CDR1 LGHNA and CDR2 YSLEER. This CDR3 has 18 amino acids. The CDR3 spells CASSQDVAPGLAYNEQFF. CDR3 coding DNA: TGCGCCAGCAGCCAAGATGTAGCACCGGGACTAGCCTACAATGAGCAGTTCTTC.